A few counts support the clone carrying this T cell receptor beta chain. The antigen is undetermined. This CDR3 spans 14 amino acids. Germline V lookup: CDR1 SGHAT, CDR2 FQNNGV. V was clipped by 5 bases and J by 6 bases; unmatched bases: 7. Only in-frame clones appear in the TCRdb table, and some are missing; sequencing was by immunoSEQ multiplex PCR. The sample records around 65,000 clones, 77% being singletons. The data derive from a study of pediatric ulcerative colitis. Study-level points and caveats: Compared with controls, ulcerative colitis showed greater blood-rectum clone sharing.

The TCR was taken from a boy younger than 18 with moderate ulcerative colitis. The specimen sequenced was blood. The chain employs TRBV11-2 and TRBJ1-5; TRBD1 agrees at 7 bases. The CDR3 sequence is CASSHDREGQPQHF. In DNA, the CDR3 is TGTGCCAGCAGCCACGACAGGGAAGGTCAGCCCCAGCATTTT.